The 15 T cell receptor beta chains below come from one sample, sequenced in a study of T-cell memory formation after mild COVID-19. One entry per CDR3 protein, called by TCRdb with MiXCR from the 5' RACE reads. The sample contains hundreds of thousands of distinct CDR3 sequences, under 20% of which appear only once. The sequenced sample was PBMCs or a T cell subset sorted from them (not recorded which). Source of these receptors: an adult woman who had mild COVID-19 (a few samples of this study predate the infection). Cell type and time point are not known.

The rearrangement uses TRBV25-1 and TRBJ2-7, with 8 bases identical to TRBD1. This CDR3 is built from 13 residues. Germline CDR1 is MGHDK and CDR2 is SYGVNS. V dropped 4 bases and J dropped 5; count of bases not matched to a gene: 4. CDR3 coding DNA: TGTGCCAGCAGTGGGCAGGGGGCCCACGAGCAGTACTTC. Its protein is CASSGQGAHEQYF.

J is TRBJ1-1 and V is TRBV6-5, with D tentatively TRBD1 (5 bases). The CDR3 is 14 amino acids. V lost 2 bases to trimming and J lost 1 base, with 8 bases between them. Looked up from germline, CDR1 is MNHEY and CDR2 is SVGAGI. The CDR3 spells CASSYGGGNTEAFF. The CDR3 coding sequence is TGTGCCAGCAGTTACGGGGGTGGGAACACTGAAGCTTTCTTT.

The CDR3 DNA sequence: TGCGCCAGCAGCTCATCAGGGGAGGACCTCTATGGCTACACCTTC. Translated, it gives CASSSSGEDLYGYTF. The genes are TRBV5-1 and TRBJ1-2; possibly TRBD1 for D (6 bases). V was clipped by 3 bases and J by 4 bases, with 16 bases between them. Per the germline V gene, CDR1 is SGHRS and CDR2 is YFSETQ. This CDR3 contains 15 residues.

The table lists this clonotype with a count of one. V usage is TRBV29-1 and J usage is TRBJ2-2; 8 nucleotides agree with TRBD1. The CDR3 runs 15 residues. Per the germline V gene, CDR1 is SQVTM and CDR2 is ANQGSEA. Trimming took 4 bases from V and 4 from J; bases not matched to a gene: 8. The CDR3 DNA sequence: TGCAGCGTTGGAGCCAGGGGGCGATCCACCGGGGAGCTGTTTTTT. Protein: CSVGARGRSTGELFF.

In its sample, this clonotype was seen a few times. The rearrangement links TRBV5-1 to TRBJ2-2; D not certain. Per germline, CDR1 SGHRS and CDR2 YFSETQ. This CDR3 has 14 amino acids. V dropped 2 bases and J dropped 0 bases, with 5 bases sitting between them. CDR3 coding DNA: TGCGCCAGCAGCTTTTCAACGAACACCGGGGAGCTGTTTTTT. Protein sequence: CASSFSTNTGELFF.

The V and J genes are TRBV12-5 and TRBJ2-2; D uncertain. The CDR3 loop spans 12 amino acids. From germline, CDR1 is LGHNT and CDR2 FRNRAP. V was pared by 6 bases and J by 0 bases, with 2 bases between. In DNA, the CDR3 is TGTGCTAGTGGGCCGAACACCGGGGAGCTGTTTTTT. Its protein product is CASGPNTGELFF.

The J gene is TRBJ1-5, the V gene TRBV19; a weak D match, TRBD1 (6 bases). The CDR3 has 13 amino acids. CDR1 is LNHDA and CDR2 is SQIVND in the germline V gene (reference sequence). Trimming left V 6 bases short and J 4 bases short, with 10 bases between. In DNA form, the CDR3 reads TGTGCCAGTAGAATTACAGGGAATCAGCCCCAGCATTTT. This gives the protein CASRITGNQPQHF. Complete variable domain (other parts from reference TRBV19 and TRBJ1-5): DGGITQSPKYLFRKEGQNVTLSCEQNLNHDAMYWYRQDPGQGLRLIYYSQIVNDFQKGDIAEGYSVSREKKESFPLTVTSAQKNPTAFYLCASRITGNQPQHFGDGTRLSIL.

V gene TRBV7-9 combines with J gene TRBJ2-3; 7 bases fit TRBD2. The V and J ends lost 3 bases and 2 bases, in that order; junction bases with no gene match: 11. CDR3 length: 17 amino acids. Germline CDR1 SEHNR, CDR2 FQNEAQ (reference sequence). In DNA, the CDR3 is TGTGCCAGCAGCTTCGCCGCGGGAGCAGAGCACACAGATACGCAGTATTTT. Residues: CASSFAAGAEHTDTQYF.

The V and J genes are TRBV11-3 and TRBJ2-1; D is possibly TRBD1 (6 bases). The ends were cut back, 5 bases at V and 1 base at J, with 24 bases in the middle. The CDR3 has 19 amino acids. The germline CDR1 and CDR2 sequences are SGHNT and YENEEA. The CDR3 loop is CASSPVQGYFGRSYNEQFF. The CDR3 DNA is TGTGCCAGCAGCCCCGTCCAGGGGTATTTCGGAAGGTCCTACAATGAGCAGTTCTTC.

The gene calls are TRBV6-6 and TRBJ2-7; 9 nucleotides align to TRBD2. The CDR3 has 13 amino acids. The V gene's germline CDR1 is MNHNY and CDR2 SVGAGI (reference sequence). V lost 6 bases and J lost 4; bases outside the gene matches: 4. The CDR3 is CASRSLAGYEQYF. The CDR3 region has the DNA TGTGCCAGCAGGTCCCTAGCGGGGTACGAGCAGTACTTC.

This clonotype has ten or more counts. CDR3 region: CSVGSGPSYEQYF. The CDR3 DNA reads TGCAGCGTCGGTTCAGGGCCTTCCTACGAGCAGTACTTC. The chain combines TRBV29-1 with TRBJ2-7; tentatively, D is TRBD1 (5 bases). The CDR3 loop spans 13 amino acids. V gave up 6 bases and J gave up 1 base, with 13 bases separating them. The germline CDR1 and CDR2 sequences are SQVTM and ANQGSEA.

This clonotype has more than one count but fewer than ten. The V gene is TRBV7-9, the J gene TRBJ2-3, with a weak D call TRBD1 (7 bases). Trimming shortened V by 5 bases and J by 4 bases, and 19 bases separated the two germline ends. Germline V CDR1 and CDR2: SEHNR, FQNEAQ (reference sequence). This CDR3 region has 16 residues. In DNA form, the CDR3 reads TGTGCCAGCAGCATTGACGCGGGACAGACGGCAGATACGCAGTATTTT. Its protein is CASSIDAGQTADTQYF.

The chain is built from TRBV29-1 and TRBJ1-2; TRBD1 aligns across 7 bases. V lost 1 base and J lost 3; bases outside the gene matches: 5. The CDR3 has 14 amino acids. CDR1 SQVTM and CDR2 ANQGSEA come from the germline V gene. This chain's CDR3 is CSVEGQGMDYGYTF. The CDR3 DNA reads as TGCAGCGTTGAAGGACAGGGAATGGACTATGGCTACACCTTC.

Only a few counts were recorded for this clonotype. The chain links TRBV2 to TRBJ1-5, with D hard to call. The germline V gene encodes CDR1 SNHLY and CDR2 FYNNEI. Trimming removed 0 bases from V and 11 bases from J, with 11 bases in between. CDR3 length: 13 residues. This CDR3 is CASSEAERSTQHF. The CDR3 coding sequence is TGTGCCAGCAGTGAAGCGGAAAGGTCGACCCAGCATTTT.

The chain recombines TRBV7-6 with TRBJ2-1; 9 nucleotides line up with TRBD1. V lost 5 bases, J lost 8 bases, and 19 bases stayed unmatched. CDR3 length: 18 amino acids. CDR1 and CDR2 (germline): SGHVS, FNYEAQ. Written as DNA, the CDR3 is TGTGCCAGCAGCCTACCATGGCTAGGACAGGGGACTGTGGATGAGCAGTTCTTC. This codes for CASSLPWLGQGTVDEQFF.